This T cell receptor beta chain was obtained from a study of blood T cell repertoires in COVID-19. Participant ages covered roughly 18 to 89 years across 25 or so US areas. Assay used: immunoSEQ multiplex PCR; TCRdb lists only in-frame clones, some missing. The repertoire holds about 250,000 clones, roughly 85% seen once, with about 8.2% in the top ten. Material: PBMCs or T cells enriched from blood (not recorded which). This TCR derives from a woman in her forties or fifties with acute COVID-19.

The CDR3 protein is CASSTGQVVEKLFF. CDR3 nucleotide sequence: TGTGCCAGCAGCACAGGACAGGTCGTCGAAAAACTGTTTTTT. The chain has TRBV9 and TRBJ1-4; 7 nucleotides agree with TRBD1. V dropped 4 bases and J dropped 8; count of bases not matched to a gene: 8. This CDR3 has 14 amino acids. CDR1 and CDR2 from the germline V gene are SGDLS and YYNGEE.